This TCR beta chain was sequenced during a study of blood T cells in healthy people across ages. CDR1 is SGHRS and CDR2 is YFSETQ in the germline V gene. V gave up 3 bases and J gave up 2 bases, with 12 bases separating them. CDR3 size: 15 residues. It was with a sample-barcoded 5' primer and a J-beta primer mix that a second PCR of about 6 to 12 cycles was run. TCRdb used MiXCR to reprocess the 5' RACE reads, holding one entry per CDR3 protein. In the table there are roughly 1.5 million distinct CDR3 sequences, approximately 43% of which are singletons. The gene calls are TRBV5-1 and TRBJ2-1; possibly TRBD2 for D (6 bases). What was sequenced was blood. The sequence derives from a woman aged 18-29 years in good health. The CDR3 here is CASSSRDLPYNEQFF. In DNA, the CDR3 is TGCGCCAGCAGCTCGAGGGACTTACCCTACAATGAGCAGTTCTTC.